The following is a TCR beta chain sequence with its context. Its antigen is currently unknown. Primers: 60 Vbeta forward and 13 Jbeta reverse. In the authors' workflow: Later, tens of millions of unique TCR beta chains were counted in an analysis, and 8.5 million to 13 million of them were shared. Sequencing was performed with immunoSEQ multiplex PCR; in TCRdb, only in-frame clones are kept and a portion is missing. The V and J calls and clone size were taken over from that table, and D and trimming were inferred from the DNA. The sample has about 44,000 clones. CDR3 length equals 20 residues. The source of the sample is a study of cytomegalovirus exposure and HLA in healthy donors. Study observations and caveats: Sequencing artifact likely explains a cluster of highly shared sequence variants. A later analysis showed HLA-associated TCR beta chains outstripping equally common others in clonal expansion.

V and J are TRBV21-1 and TRBJ1-1; TRBD1, the D gene given by the table, was not confirmed from the DNA. TRBV21-1 is a pseudogene locus. Sequencing used PBMCs. The receptor comes from a male donor in good health and CMV-seronegative. The CDR3 loop reads CASSPPWGKETGVMNTEAFF. The CDR3 nucleotides read TGTGCCAGCAGCCCCCCCTGGGGAAAGGAGACAGGGGTGATGAACACTGAAGCTTTCTTT.